The rows below give T cell receptor beta chains drawn from one sample of a study of T cell repertoires and Cas9 in healthy adults. Libraries were prepared by immunoSEQ multiplex PCR; TCRdb keeps only in-frame clonotypes and omits some of them. The sample lists about 14,000 clones; approximately 89% were seen once. The material sequenced was Tregs (CD4+, CD25+, CD127-, CD137-, CD154-) from PBMCs; culture status not recorded. The receptors stem from a human donor in good health. Each CDR3 is given with its conserved first and last residue. Each record gives: J gene, D gene, V gene, clone size, CDR3 protein. The D gene is left open where the match is weak. Clone size is given for some rows only: seen once, a few or many times, or a class if the clone is expanded.

J: TRBJ2-1; D: .; V: TRBV7-9; size: .; CDR3: CASSLYQGYNEQFF
J: TRBJ1-3; D: .; V: TRBV28; size: .; CDR3: CASSLLADYSSGNTIYF
J: TRBJ2-7; D: TRBD1; V: TRBV18; size: once; CDR3: CASSPPVGGAEEQYF
J: TRBJ1-2; D: TRBD1; V: TRBV18; size: once; CDR3: CASSPGTGMGYGYTF
J: TRBJ2-2; D: TRBD1; V: TRBV7-3; size: .; CDR3: CASIQEGTGGSPGELFF
J: TRBJ2-2; D: TRBD1; V: TRBV25-1; size: .; CDR3: CATKQGQGITGELFF
J: TRBJ2-1; D: .; V: TRBV14; size: .; CDR3: CASSPFYYGGAYNEQFF
J: TRBJ2-3; D: .; V: TRBV4-3; size: .; CDR3: CASSQDRTDTQYF
J: TRBJ1-1; D: .; V: TRBV9; size: .; CDR3: CASNRLNTEAFF
J: TRBJ2-2; D: .; V: TRBV9; size: .; CDR3: CASSVEPGGTGGELFF
J: TRBJ2-2; D: .; V: TRBV2; size: .; CDR3: CASRQFLGSGELFF
J: TRBJ2-3; D: .; V: TRBV11-2; size: .; CDR3: CASSLDLSGGAQYF
J: TRBJ2-5; D: .; V: TRBV4-2; size: .; CDR3: CASSQDTFQGKHF
J: TRBJ1-1; D: .; V: TRBV27; size: few; CDR3: CASSLRSRMNTEAFF
J: TRBJ1-2; D: TRBD1; V: TRBV6-5; size: .; CDR3: CASSYNFRDSYGYTF
J: TRBJ2-5; D: .; V: TRBV18; size: .; CDR3: CASSPWQGGETQYF
J: TRBJ2-1; D: .; V: TRBV4-1; size: .; CDR3: CASSQDWWREQFF
J: TRBJ2-5; D: TRBD2; V: TRBV2; size: .; CDR3: CASTTGTSGGSETQYF
J: TRBJ1-2; D: .; V: TRBV7-2; size: .; CDR3: CASSRAGGTTTYGYTF
J: TRBJ1-1; D: .; V: TRBV5-6; size: .; CDR3: CASSLAYGLNTEAFF
J: TRBJ2-3; D: .; V: TRBV9; size: .; CDR3: CASSVATVGGDTQYF
J: TRBJ2-2; D: .; V: TRBV7-7; size: .; CDR3: CASSSMNTGELFF
J: TRBJ2-7; D: .; V: TRBV2; size: few; CDR3: CASRQTGLSYEQYF
J: TRBJ2-1; D: TRBD2; V: TRBV7-3; size: .; CDR3: CASSLRGGLVNEQFF
J: TRBJ2-1; D: TRBD1; V: TRBV7-3; size: .; CDR3: CASSSGQGLYNEQFF
J: TRBJ2-7; D: TRBD2; V: TRBV7-2; size: .; CDR3: CASSLGPSGGEQYF
J: TRBJ2-7; D: .; V: TRBV6-1; size: few; CDR3: CASRNSGGFEQYF
J: TRBJ2-1; D: .; V: TRBV28; size: .; CDR3: CASSLPGLPFGNEQFF
J: TRBJ1-2; D: .; V: TRBV11-3; size: .; CDR3: CASSPGINYGYTF
J: TRBJ1-1; D: TRBD1; V: TRBV7-3; size: .; CDR3: CASSLTGGAGNTEAFF
J: TRBJ1-2; D: .; V: TRBV6-5; size: .; CDR3: CASRNGRGYTF
J: TRBJ2-5; D: .; V: TRBV7-2; size: .; CDR3: CASSPRDWGKTQYF
J: TRBJ1-4; D: .; V: TRBV9; size: .; CDR3: CASSVAPGKGEKLFF